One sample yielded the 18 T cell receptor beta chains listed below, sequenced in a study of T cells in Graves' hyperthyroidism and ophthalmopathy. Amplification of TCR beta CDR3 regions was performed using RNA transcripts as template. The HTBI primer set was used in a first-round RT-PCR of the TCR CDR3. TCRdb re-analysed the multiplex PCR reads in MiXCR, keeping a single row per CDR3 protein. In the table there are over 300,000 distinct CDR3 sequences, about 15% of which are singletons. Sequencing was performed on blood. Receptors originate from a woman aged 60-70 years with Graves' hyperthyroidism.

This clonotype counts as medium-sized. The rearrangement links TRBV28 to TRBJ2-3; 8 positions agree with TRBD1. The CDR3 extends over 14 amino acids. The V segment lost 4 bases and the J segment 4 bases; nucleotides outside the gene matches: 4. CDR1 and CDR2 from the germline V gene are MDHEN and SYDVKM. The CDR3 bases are TGTGCCAGCAGTTCCGGACAGGGTGCAGATACGCAGTATTTT. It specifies CASSSGQGADTQYF.

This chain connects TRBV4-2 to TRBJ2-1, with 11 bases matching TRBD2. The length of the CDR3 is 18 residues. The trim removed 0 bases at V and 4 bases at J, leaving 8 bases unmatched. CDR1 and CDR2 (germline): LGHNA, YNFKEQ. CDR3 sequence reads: CASSQDTSGRIGYNEQFF. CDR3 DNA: TGTGCCAGCAGCCAAGATACTAGCGGGAGAATCGGATACAATGAGCAGTTCTTC.

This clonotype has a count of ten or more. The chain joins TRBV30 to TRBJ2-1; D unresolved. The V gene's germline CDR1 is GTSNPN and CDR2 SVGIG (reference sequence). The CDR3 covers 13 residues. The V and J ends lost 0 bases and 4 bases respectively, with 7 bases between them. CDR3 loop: CAWSVQLYNEQFF. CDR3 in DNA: TGTGCCTGGAGTGTACAACTATACAATGAGCAGTTCTTC.

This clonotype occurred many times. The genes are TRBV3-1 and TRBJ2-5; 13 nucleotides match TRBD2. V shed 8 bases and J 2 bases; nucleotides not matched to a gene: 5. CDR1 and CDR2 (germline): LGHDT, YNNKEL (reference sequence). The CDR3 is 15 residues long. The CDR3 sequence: CASWTSGSRQETQYF. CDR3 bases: TGTGCCAGCTGGACTAGCGGGAGTCGACAAGAGACCCAGTACTTC.

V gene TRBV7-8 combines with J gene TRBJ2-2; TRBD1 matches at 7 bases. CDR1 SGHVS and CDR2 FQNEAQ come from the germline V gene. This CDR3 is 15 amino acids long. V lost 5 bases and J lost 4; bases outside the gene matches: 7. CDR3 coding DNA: TGTGCCAGCAGCCGACAGGGAACGACCACCGGGGAGCTGTTTTTT. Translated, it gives CASSRQGTTTGELFF.

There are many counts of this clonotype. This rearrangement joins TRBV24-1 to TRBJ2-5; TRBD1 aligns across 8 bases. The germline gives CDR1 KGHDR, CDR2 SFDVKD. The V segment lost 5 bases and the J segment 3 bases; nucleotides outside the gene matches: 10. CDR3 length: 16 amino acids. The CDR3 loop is CATSALIGTGEETQYF. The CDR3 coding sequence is TGTGCCACCAGTGCTTTAATCGGGACAGGCGAAGAGACCCAGTACTTC.

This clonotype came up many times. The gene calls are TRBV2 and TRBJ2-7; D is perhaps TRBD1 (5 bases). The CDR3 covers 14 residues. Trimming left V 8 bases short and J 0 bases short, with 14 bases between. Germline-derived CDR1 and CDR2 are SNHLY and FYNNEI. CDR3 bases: TGTGCCAGCCGCAGAAGGGGTACCTCCTACGAGCAGTACTTC. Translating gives CASRRRGTSYEQYF.

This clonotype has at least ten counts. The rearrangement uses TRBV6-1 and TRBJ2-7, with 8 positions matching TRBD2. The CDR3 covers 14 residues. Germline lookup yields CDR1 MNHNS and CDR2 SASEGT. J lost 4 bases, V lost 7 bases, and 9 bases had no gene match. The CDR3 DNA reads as TGTGCCAGCACCCGGGATAGCGGGAAGTACGAGCAGTACTTC. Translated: CASTRDSGKYEQYF.

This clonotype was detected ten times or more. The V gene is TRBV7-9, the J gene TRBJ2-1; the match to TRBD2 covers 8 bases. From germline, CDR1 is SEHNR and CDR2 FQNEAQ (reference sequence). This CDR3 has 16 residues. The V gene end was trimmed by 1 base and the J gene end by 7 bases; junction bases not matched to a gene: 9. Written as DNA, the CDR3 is TGTGCCAGCAGCTTAGTGGGACCGGGACTAGGTAATGAGCAGTTCTTC. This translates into CASSLVGPGLGNEQFF.

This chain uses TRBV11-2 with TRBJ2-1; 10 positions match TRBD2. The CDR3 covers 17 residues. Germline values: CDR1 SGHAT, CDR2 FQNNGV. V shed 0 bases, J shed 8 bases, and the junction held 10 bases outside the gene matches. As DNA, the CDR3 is TGTGCCAGCAGCTTAGACTCCCGAGCGGGAGGGCCAGATGAGCAGTTCTTC. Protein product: CASSLDSRAGGPDEQFF.

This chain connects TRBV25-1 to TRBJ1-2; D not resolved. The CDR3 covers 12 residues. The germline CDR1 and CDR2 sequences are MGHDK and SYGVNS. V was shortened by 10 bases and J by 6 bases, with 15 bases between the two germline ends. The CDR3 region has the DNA TGTGCCACCGTAGACATGGAGAATGGCTACACCTTC. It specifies CATVDMENGYTF.

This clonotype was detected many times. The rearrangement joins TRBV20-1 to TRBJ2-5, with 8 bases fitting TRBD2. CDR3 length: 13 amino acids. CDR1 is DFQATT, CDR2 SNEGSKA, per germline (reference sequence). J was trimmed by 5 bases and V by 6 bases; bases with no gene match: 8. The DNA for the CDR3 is TGCAGTGCCACAGCGGGAGAAGAGGAGACCCAGTACTTC. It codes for CSATAGEEETQYF.

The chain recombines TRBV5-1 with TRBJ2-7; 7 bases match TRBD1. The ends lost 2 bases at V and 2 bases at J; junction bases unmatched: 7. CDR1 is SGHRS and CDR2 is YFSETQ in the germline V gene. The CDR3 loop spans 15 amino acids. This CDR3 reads CASSFNTGTAYEQYF. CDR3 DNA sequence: TGCGCCAGCAGCTTTAATACCGGGACAGCCTACGAGCAGTACTTC.

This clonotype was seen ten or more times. DNA for the CDR3: TGTGCCAGCAGAGGGACTAGCGGCCGCGTCTGGGATACGCAGTATTTT. It encodes CASRGTSGRVWDTQYF. This chain links TRBV12-3 or TRBV12-4 with TRBJ2-3, with 11 bases fitting TRBD2. The CDR3 has 16 residues. Losses at the gene ends were 6 bases for V and 6 bases for J; bases not matched to a gene: 11.

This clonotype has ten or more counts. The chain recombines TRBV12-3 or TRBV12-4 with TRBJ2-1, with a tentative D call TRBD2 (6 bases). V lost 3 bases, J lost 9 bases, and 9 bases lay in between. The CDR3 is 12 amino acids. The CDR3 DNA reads TGTGCCAGCAGTTTCGGAGGGAGTGAGCAGTTCTTC. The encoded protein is CASSFGGSEQFF.

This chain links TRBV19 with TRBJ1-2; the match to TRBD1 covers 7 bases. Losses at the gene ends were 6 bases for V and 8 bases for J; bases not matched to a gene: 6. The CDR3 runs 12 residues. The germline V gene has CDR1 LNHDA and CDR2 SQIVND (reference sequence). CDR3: CASSTGEQGYTF. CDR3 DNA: TGTGCCAGTAGCACAGGGGAACAGGGCTACACCTTC.

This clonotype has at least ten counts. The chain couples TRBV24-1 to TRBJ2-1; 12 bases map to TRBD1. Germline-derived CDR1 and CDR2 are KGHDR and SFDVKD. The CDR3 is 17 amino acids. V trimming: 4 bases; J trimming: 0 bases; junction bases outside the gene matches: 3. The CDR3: CATSEKGQGASYNEQFF. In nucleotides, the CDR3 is TGTGCCACCAGTGAGAAGGGACAGGGGGCCTCCTACAATGAGCAGTTCTTC.

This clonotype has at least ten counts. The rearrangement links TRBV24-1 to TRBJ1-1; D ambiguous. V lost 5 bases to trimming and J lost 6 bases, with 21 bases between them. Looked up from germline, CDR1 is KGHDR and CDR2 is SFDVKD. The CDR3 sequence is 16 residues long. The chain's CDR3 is CATSVRILQTVPEAFF. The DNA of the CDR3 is TGTGCCACCAGTGTACGGATCCTACAAACTGTCCCTGAAGCTTTCTTT.